This T cell receptor (beta chain) came from a study of T cells in Graves' hyperthyroidism and ophthalmopathy. The overall study: Peripheral blood was obtained at initial diagnosis, preceding any treatment.

This clonotype was observed many times. Its antigen is as yet unknown. The CDR3 regions of TCR beta were amplified from RNA transcripts. RT-PCR in the first round (using the HTBI primer set) targeted the TCR CDR3. TCRdb re-called the multiplex PCR reads through MiXCR, storing one row per CDR3 protein. The data hold roughly 280,000 distinct CDR3 sequences, with 15% to 20% observed a single time. The CDR3 has 14 amino acids. Germline-derived CDR1 and CDR2 are SGHRS and YFSETQ. V gave up 0 bases and J gave up 5 bases, with 11 bases separating them. Findings and limits, study-wide: Ophthalmopathy was told apart from stable hyperthyroidism by a 13 V-J model. Blood also held most thyroid clonotypes expanded beyond 0.001. Ophthalmopathy was model-predicted a median approximately 6.9 months pre-onset.

This rearrangement joins TRBV5-1 to TRBJ2-5; unclear D gene. The sequenced material came from blood. The TCR originated in a woman aged 55-75 years with Graves' ophthalmopathy. CDR3: CASSLETAGETQYF. CDR3 coding DNA: TGCGCCAGCAGCTTGGAGACTGCCGGGGAGACCCAGTACTTC.